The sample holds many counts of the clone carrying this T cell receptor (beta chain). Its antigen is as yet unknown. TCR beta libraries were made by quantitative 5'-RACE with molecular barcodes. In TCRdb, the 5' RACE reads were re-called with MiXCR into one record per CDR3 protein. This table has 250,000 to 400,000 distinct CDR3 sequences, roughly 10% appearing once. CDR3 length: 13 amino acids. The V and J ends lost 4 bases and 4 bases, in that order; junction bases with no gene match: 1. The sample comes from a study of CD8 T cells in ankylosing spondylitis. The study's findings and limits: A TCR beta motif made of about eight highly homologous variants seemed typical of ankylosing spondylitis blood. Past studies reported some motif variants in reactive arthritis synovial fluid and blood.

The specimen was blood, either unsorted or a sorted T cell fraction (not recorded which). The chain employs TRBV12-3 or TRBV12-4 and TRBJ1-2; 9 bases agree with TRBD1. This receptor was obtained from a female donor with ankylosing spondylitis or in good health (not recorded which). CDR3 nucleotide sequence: TGTGCCAGCAGTTCGGGACAGGGCTATGGCTACACCTTC. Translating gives CASSSGQGYGYTF.